Ten or more counts support the clone carrying this TCR beta chain. This entry is derived from a study of T cells in Graves' hyperthyroidism and ophthalmopathy. TCR beta CDR3 regions were amplified from RNA transcripts. TCR CDR3 underwent first-round RT-PCR with the HTBI primer set. TCRdb re-called the multiplex PCR reads with MiXCR, one entry per CDR3 protein. This table holds hundreds of thousands of distinct CDR3 sequences, 14% found once. Researchers barred patients who had uncontrolled infection, other autoimmune disease, pregnancy or lactation. Clinical symptoms, serum thyroxine and TRAb, thyroid ultrasound and orbital computed tomography together formed the diagnostic basis. This CDR3 spans 14 amino acids. Germline-derived CDR1 and CDR2 are SGHAT and FQNNGV. The V end lost 3 bases, the J end lost 4 bases, and 12 bases lay between the germline ends.

The receptor was derived from a woman aged 18-29 years with Graves' hyperthyroidism. Sequenced input: blood. The chain is built from TRBV11-2 and TRBJ2-5; D possibly corresponds to TRBD2 (5 bases). CDR3 sequence reads: CASSFERSPETQYF. The CDR3 nucleotides are TGTGCCAGCAGCTTTGAGCGGTCCCCAGAGACCCAGTACTTC.